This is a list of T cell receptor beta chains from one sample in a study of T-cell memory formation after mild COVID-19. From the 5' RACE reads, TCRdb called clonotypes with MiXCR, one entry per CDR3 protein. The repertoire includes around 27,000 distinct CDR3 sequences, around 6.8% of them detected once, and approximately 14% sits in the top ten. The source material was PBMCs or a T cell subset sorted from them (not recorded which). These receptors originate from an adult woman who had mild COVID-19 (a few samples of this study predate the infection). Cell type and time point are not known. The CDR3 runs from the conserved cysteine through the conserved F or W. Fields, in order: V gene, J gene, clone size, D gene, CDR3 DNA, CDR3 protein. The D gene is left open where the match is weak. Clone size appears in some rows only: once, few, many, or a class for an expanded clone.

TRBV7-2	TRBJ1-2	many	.	TGTGCCAGCAGCTTATCACAAGGACAGATTAATGGCTACACCTTC	CASSLSQGQINGYTF
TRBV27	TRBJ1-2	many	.	TGTGCCAGCAGGGGCCTCGGGGATAGCTATGGCTACACCTTC	CASRGLGDSYGYTF
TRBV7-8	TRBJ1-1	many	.	TGTGCCAGCAGCCCCTACAGGGCCACTGAAGCTTTCTTT	CASSPYRATEAFF
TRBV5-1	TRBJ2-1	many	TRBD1	TGCGCCAGCAGCTTGGAAGGGACAGGTCGTCGGGACTCCTACAATGAGCAGTTCTTC	CASSLEGTGRRDSYNEQFF
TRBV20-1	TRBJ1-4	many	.	TGCAGTGCTAGTGGGGGGATTGGGGAAAAACTGTTTTTT	CSASGGIGEKLFF
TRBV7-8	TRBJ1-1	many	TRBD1	TGTGCCAGCAGCTTGGAGACAGGGGGGGGCACTGAAGCTTTCTTT	CASSLETGGGTEAFF
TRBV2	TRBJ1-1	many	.	TGTGCCAGCAGCGATCAGGGTGTAGGTACTGAAGCTTTCTTT	CASSDQGVGTEAFF
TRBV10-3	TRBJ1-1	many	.	TGTGCCACCTCCCAGCCCAGGGGGAACACTGAAGCTTTCTTT	CATSQPRGNTEAFF
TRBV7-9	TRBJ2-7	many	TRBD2	TGTGCCAGCAGCATTGCGCTAGCGGGAGGCTCCTACGAGCAGTACTTC	CASSIALAGGSYEQYF
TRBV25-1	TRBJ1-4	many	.	TGTGCCAGCAGTGGGGGTCATTGGGGTGAAAAACTGTTTTTT	CASSGGHWGEKLFF
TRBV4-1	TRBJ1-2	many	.	TGCGCCAGCAGCCAAGATTTAGAAGGCTACACCTTC	CASSQDLEGYTF
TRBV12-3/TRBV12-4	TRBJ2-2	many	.	TGTGCCAGCAAAGGGGCCCTCACCGGGGAGCTGTTTTTT	CASKGALTGELFF
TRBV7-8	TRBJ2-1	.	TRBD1	TGTGCCAGCAGGTCTCCAGGGGGCCGGTACAATGAGCAGTTCTTC	CASRSPGGRYNEQFF
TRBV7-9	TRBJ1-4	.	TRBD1	TGTGCCAGCAGCCCTGGGACAGCTCAAGGGGCTAATGAAAAACTGTTTTTT	CASSPGTAQGANEKLFF
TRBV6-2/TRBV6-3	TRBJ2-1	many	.	TGTGCCAGCAGTGCAGGGGAACTTCTTAATGAGCAGTTCTTC	CASSAGELLNEQFF
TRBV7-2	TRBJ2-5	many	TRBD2	TGTGCCAGCAGCGCAGCGGGACTAGCGTTTGTCCAAGAGACCCAGTACTTC	CASSAAGLAFVQETQYF
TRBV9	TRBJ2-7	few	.	TGTGCCAGCAGCGGGACTTCATCCCACGAGCAGTACTTC	CASSGTSSHEQYF
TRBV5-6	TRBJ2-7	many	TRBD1	TGTGCCAGCAGCTTCTGGGCAGGGGGCTACGAGCAGTACTTC	CASSFWAGGYEQYF
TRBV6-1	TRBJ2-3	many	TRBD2	TGTGCCAGCAGTGAAATAGCGGGGGGCACAGATACGCAGTATTTT	CASSEIAGGTDTQYF
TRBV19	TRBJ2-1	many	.	TGTGCCAGTAGTATTTATGCCGGGCTAGGATCCTACAATGAGCAGTTCTTC	CASSIYAGLGSYNEQFF
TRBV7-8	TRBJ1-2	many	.	TGTGCCAGCAGCTTAGATCCAGGGTGGGAAAACTATGGCTACACCTTC	CASSLDPGWENYGYTF
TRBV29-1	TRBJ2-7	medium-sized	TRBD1	TGCAGCGTTGGAATAGGACAGGGTGGGGACGAGCAGTACTTC	CSVGIGQGGDEQYF